Sequencing of this TCR beta chain was carried out in a study of blood T cells in healthy people across ages. A second roughly 7 to 12 cycle PCR used barcoded and J-beta primers. TCRdb recomputed calls from the 5' RACE reads with MiXCR, one row per CDR3 protein. This table holds over 950,000 distinct CDR3 sequences, 51% found once. Trimming at V came to 5 bases and at J to 3 bases, leaving 1 base not matched to a gene. The germline V gene encodes CDR1 SGHTA and CDR2 FQGNSA. The CDR3 sequence is 15 residues long. This clonotype was seen more than once but under ten times. Each of the donors had around 9 milliliters of peripheral blood drawn into EDTA-treated Vacutainer tubes. Each sample provided at least 5 micrograms of extracted total RNA.

The receptor comes from a woman aged 55-69 years in good health. The sequencing input was blood. The chain employs TRBV7-2 and TRBJ2-5; 15 bases fit TRBD2. The CDR3 DNA is TGTGCCAGCAGCCGGACTAGCGGGAGGGAAGAGACCCAGTACTTC. Translated: CASSRTSGREETQYF. The variable domain in full, completed from reference TRBV7-2 and TRBJ2-5, reads GAGVSQSPSNKVTEKGKDVELRCDPISGHTALYWYRQSLGQGLEFLIYFQGNSAPDKSGLPSDRFSAERTGGSVSTLTIQRTQQEDSAVYLCASSRTSGREETQYFGPGTRLLVL.